The 22 T cell receptor beta chains listed next were all sequenced from one sample in a study of low-dose radiotherapy and immunotherapy resistance in tumors. Time point noted: before trial treatment. Primers targeting TRAV and TRBV primed first-strand cDNA, covering alpha and beta chains. TCR amplification involved about 19 PCR cycles with a constant-region primer and V-primer adapter. TCRdb passed the reads through MiXCR, listing each CDR3 protein once. The top ten hold about 1% of the sample, which has 85,000 to 100,000 distinct CDR3 sequences, more than 7.5% seen once. Source: PBMCs, taken before treatment. The receptor source for this set is a male donor with prostate cancer.

This clonotype appeared many times. The chain employs TRBV20-1 and TRBJ1-1; D not resolved. V was pared by 4 bases and J by 1 base, with 13 bases between. The germline gives CDR1 DFQATT, CDR2 SNEGSKA (reference sequence). The CDR3 loop spans 14 amino acids. CDR3 sequence (DNA): TGCAGTGCTACTAATAGTATGGCGAACACTGAAGCTTTCTTT. It encodes CSATNSMANTEAFF.

This clonotype was counted ten times or more. The chain joins TRBV6-8 to TRBJ2-7; 11 nucleotides match TRBD2. The germline V gene has CDR1 MNHGY and CDR2 SAAAGT. There are 15 residues in the CDR3. The V and J ends lost 5 bases and 6 bases, in that order; junction bases with no gene match: 9. CDR3: CASSTSLAGASEQYF. CDR3 sequence (DNA): TGTGCCAGCAGTACCTCACTAGCGGGAGCATCCGAGCAGTACTTC.

This clonotype qualifies as medium-sized. V usage is TRBV9 and J usage is TRBJ2-5; D perhaps matches TRBD1 (6 bases). The CDR3 length is 15 residues. Germline V gene sequence: CDR1 SGDLS, CDR2 YYNGEE. Deletions cut 3 bases from V and 5 bases from J, with 17 bases between. This CDR3 reads CASSDPRLGHETQYF. In DNA, the CDR3 is TGTGCCAGCAGCGATCCCCGACTGGGACACGAGACCCAGTACTTC.

This clonotype was detected ten times or more. The chain uses TRBV5-1 and TRBJ1-6, with D hard to call. V lost 2 bases to trimming and J lost 7 bases, with 7 bases between them. The V gene's germline CDR1 is SGHRS and CDR2 YFSETQ. This CDR3 spans 13 amino acids. For the CDR3, the DNA is TGCGCCAGCAGCTTCACAGAGAATTCACCCCTCCACTTT. Its protein is CASSFTENSPLHF. Looking up the rest from reference TRBV5-1 and TRBJ1-6 gives the full variable domain: KAGVTQTPRYLIKTRGQQVTLSCSPISGHRSVSWYQQTPGQGLQFLFEYFSETQRNKGNFPGRFSGRQFSNSRSEMNVSTLELGDSALYLCASSFTENSPLHFGNGTRLTVT.

This clonotype was detected ten times or more. This chain uses TRBV3-1 with TRBJ2-7; D uncertain. This CDR3 comprises 12 residues. The V end was cut by 5 bases, the J end by 4 bases, with 9 bases between. Germline assignment: CDR1 LGHDT and CDR2 YNNKEL (reference sequence). CDR3 nucleotides: TGTGCCAGCAGCTCAACGGTATACGAGCAGTACTTC. It specifies CASSSTVYEQYF.

There are many counts of this clonotype. V is TRBV23-1 and J is TRBJ2-7; D not certain. TRBV23-1 has ORF status, its function being uncertain. V dropped 6 bases and J dropped 0 bases, with 12 bases sitting between them. CDR3 length: 14 amino acids. CDR3 loop: CASSSQRDSYEQYF. In DNA form, the CDR3 reads TGCGCCAGCAGCTCCCAGCGTGACTCCTACGAGCAGTACTTC.

This clonotype occurred many times. V gene TRBV10-3 combines with J gene TRBJ1-1; D may be TRBD1 (5 bases). CDR1 and CDR2 (germline): ENHRY, SYGVKD. The ends were cut back, 9 bases at V and 2 bases at J, with 13 bases in the middle. CDR3 length equals 13 residues. The CDR3 region has the DNA TGTGCCATAATGGGGGACTCAAACACTGAAGCTTTCTTT. Translated: CAIMGDSNTEAFF.

The rearrangement uses TRBV4-1 and TRBJ1-5; a weak D match, TRBD1 (5 bases). The CDR3 runs to 15 residues. In germline, CDR1 is MGHRA, CDR2 YSYEKL. V lost 0 bases and J 7 bases, leaving 13 bases between the germline ends. CDR3 region: CASSQEGRGGQPQHF. The CDR3 nucleotides read TGCGCCAGCAGCCAAGAGGGGCGCGGAGGGCAGCCCCAGCATTTT.

This clonotype was found many times. This chain links TRBV6-2 or TRBV6-3 with TRBJ2-3; the match to TRBD2 covers 11 bases. V lost 6 bases to trimming and J lost 11 bases; unmatched junction nucleotides: 10. There are 14 residues in the CDR3. The germline CDR1 and CDR2 sequences are MNHEY and SVGEGT. The CDR3 region has the DNA TGTGCCAGCAGATCCGGGACTAGCGGTCGGGAGCAGTATTTT. Translating gives CASRSGTSGREQYF.

This clonotype has just a few counts. The V call is TRBV12-3 or TRBV12-4, the J call TRBJ2-1; 12 bases line up with TRBD2. Germline trimming cut 6 bases from V and 7 bases from J; bases unmatched to any gene: 7. CDR3 length: 15 amino acids. Written as DNA, the CDR3 is TGTGCCAGCAGACCTAGCGGGAGGGCTCGTAATGAGCAGTTCTTC. Amino acids: CASRPSGRARNEQFF.

This clonotype was detected many times. This chain links TRBV29-1 with TRBJ2-3; D is ambiguous. The germline V and J ends were trimmed by 5 bases and 3 bases, with 9 bases remaining between them. Looked up from germline, CDR1 is SQVTM and CDR2 is ANQGSEA. The CDR3 extends over 12 amino acids. The CDR3 loop is CSVSLGTDTQYF. The CDR3 nucleotides are TGCAGCGTTTCCCTGGGGACAGATACGCAGTATTTT.

This clonotype was seen ten or more times. The V call is TRBV29-1, the J call TRBJ2-3; D not resolved. The CDR3 has 12 residues. Germline V lookup: CDR1 SQVTM, CDR2 ANQGSEA. V shed 6 bases and J shed 2 bases, with 9 bases lying between them. CDR3 sequence (DNA): TGCAGCGTGGACGGTGTCACAGATACGCAGTATTTT. Encoded protein: CSVDGVTDTQYF.

Many counts were recorded for this clonotype. The rearrangement joins TRBV11-2 to TRBJ2-7; 7 nucleotides line up with TRBD1. Losses at the gene ends were 2 bases for V and 2 bases for J; bases not matched to a gene: 6. Germline CDR1 is SGHAT and CDR2 is FQNNGV. The CDR3 extends over 15 amino acids. The DNA of the CDR3 is TGTGCCAGCAGCTTACGACAGGGTACGACCTACGAGCAGTACTTC. Translated: CASSLRQGTTYEQYF.

This clonotype came up many times. The rearrangement joins TRBV24-1 to TRBJ2-1; D might be TRBD1 (5 bases). This CDR3 spans 13 amino acids. Germline lookup yields CDR1 KGHDR and CDR2 SFDVKD. V gave up 4 bases and J gave up 7 bases, with 10 bases separating them. The CDR3 nucleotides read TGTGCCACCAGTGACGCAGGGCGGAATGAGCAGTTCTTC. This translates into CATSDAGRNEQFF.

This clonotype was seen repeatedly, ten times or more. The V call is TRBV19, the J call TRBJ1-1; D is possibly TRBD1 (6 bases). This CDR3 comprises 14 residues. CDR1 is LNHDA, CDR2 SQIVND, per germline (reference sequence). Trimming took 4 bases from V and 5 from J, leaving 14 bases between them. The CDR3 DNA is TGTGCCAGTAGTACTCCAGGGGAGAGGACTGAAGCTTTCTTT. It specifies CASSTPGERTEAFF.

This clonotype was observed many times. The chain carries TRBV5-6 and TRBJ2-3; TRBD2 matches at 11 bases. This CDR3 region has 16 residues. Germline values: CDR1 SGHDT, CDR2 YYEEEE. The V gene end was trimmed by 3 bases and the J gene end by 5 bases; junction bases not matched to a gene: 8. The CDR3 DNA reads as TGTGCCAGCAGCTCCAATAGCGGGAGGGCCAAAGATACGCAGTATTTT. This sequence encodes CASSSNSGRAKDTQYF.

Ten or more counts support this clonotype. The chain combines TRBV24-1 with TRBJ2-1; D uncertain. Germline V gene lookup returns CDR1 KGHDR and CDR2 SFDVKD. CDR3 size: 15 residues. The V end lost 0 bases, the J end lost 4 bases, and 9 bases lay between the germline ends. CDR3 protein: CATSDLTVNYNEQFF. The DNA for the CDR3 is TGTGCCACCAGTGATTTGACGGTCAATTACAATGAGCAGTTCTTC.

This clonotype was recorded many times. The genes are TRBV29-1 and TRBJ2-7, with D maybe TRBD2 (6 bases). V lost 4 bases and J 6 bases, leaving 19 bases between the germline ends. The CDR3 consists of 14 residues. Germline V gives CDR1 SQVTM, CDR2 ANQGSEA. Here the CDR3 DNA reads TGCAGCGTTGTCGAAGCCAGTCTGGGAGGCGAGCAGTACTTC. This sequence encodes CSVVEASLGGEQYF.

This clonotype was recorded at least ten times. V and J are TRBV12-3 or TRBV12-4 and TRBJ1-5; no firm D call. V lost 3 bases and J 11 bases, leaving 11 bases between the germline ends. The CDR3 runs to 12 residues. CDR3 residues: CASSFPGLSQHF. The CDR3, as DNA: TGTGCCAGCAGTTTCCCCGGGTTGTCCCAGCATTTT.

This clonotype was counted many times. V gene TRBV20-1 combines with J gene TRBJ2-2; 9 bases match TRBD1. There are 14 residues in the CDR3. Looked up from germline, CDR1 is DFQATT and CDR2 is SNEGSKA (reference sequence). CDR3 bases: TGCAGCTCCACGGGACAGGGCTACACCGGGGAGCTGTTTTTT. It is translated as CSSTGQGYTGELFF.

This clonotype was seen at least ten times. The rearrangement joins TRBV28 to TRBJ1-4, with D possibly TRBD1 on 5 matching bases. This CDR3 has 13 residues. Per germline, CDR1 MDHEN and CDR2 SYDVKM. V lost 4 bases and J lost 3, with 6 bases in between. The CDR3 nucleotides are TGTGCCAGCAGTTGGGGACCTAATGAAAAACTGTTTTTT. Encoded protein: CASSWGPNEKLFF.

This clonotype appeared a single time. The likely explanation is a read error, given a far larger clone one base away. This sequence joins TRBV5-4 and TRBJ2-1; 9 bases agree with TRBD1. Germline-derived CDR1 and CDR2 are SGHNT and YYREEE (reference sequence). The CDR3 consists of 15 residues. The V gene end was trimmed by 4 bases and the J gene end by 13 bases; junction bases not matched to a gene: 15. This chain's CDR3 is CASSEDRGAWETQFF. The CDR3 DNA is TGTGCCAGCAGCGAGGACAGGGGCGCGTGGGAGACCCAGTTCTTC.